This TCR beta chain was recorded in a study of radiation and T cells in renal cell carcinoma. Clones were read by immunoSEQ multiplex PCR, and TCRdb kept only the in-frame ones, dropping some. Altogether just over 150,000 clones are present, approximately 88% being singletons, with the ten largest covering approximately 12%. The time point is: blood 2 weeks post-SBRT. Treatment here: 15 Gy SBRT to primary tumor, nephrectomy 4 weeks later. V dropped 0 bases and J dropped 9 bases, with 9 bases sitting between them. The CDR3 runs to 13 residues. The germline gives CDR1 MNHNY, CDR2 SVGAGI (reference sequence). Details on this clone: What it binds is unknown.

Findings of the study overall: From baseline, blood top tumor clonotypes peaked at 2 weeks post-radiation.

V is TRBV6-6 and J is TRBJ1-5, with D unresolved. The sequence was obtained from a woman aged 50 to 60 with renal cell carcinoma. The sample was blood, taken from a patient whose treatment included radiotherapy and nephrectomy. The CDR3 nucleotides are TGTGCCAGCAGTTACTCGACTAATTCGCCCCAGCATTTT. Its translation: CASSYSTNSPQHF.